This TCR beta chain comes out of a study of blood T cell repertoires in COVID-19. Study context: T cells, B-cell-depleted T cells, or PBMCs provided the cDNA or gDNA that served as material.

The CDR3 consists of 9 residues. CDR1 and CDR2 from the germline V gene are DFQATT and SNEGSKA (reference sequence). In the original workflow: Reference gene primers were amplified, and this amplification served to estimate nucleated cell counts. Using immunoSEQ multiplex PCR, the repertoire was profiled, and TCRdb retains in-frame clones only, with some absent. V and J calls and clone size follow that table, whereas D and trimming were derived from the DNA. The table includes 150,000 to 200,000 clones, 82% detected once. Sequenced sample: peripheral blood. This clonotype was sampled from a woman in her forties with COVID-19, enrolled during active disease. The V and J genes are TRBV20-1 and TRBJ1-1; possibly TRBD1 for D (5 bases). CDR3: CSHDSEAFF. The CDR3 DNA is TGCAGCCATGACAGTGAAGCTTTCTTT.